One TCR beta chain is described in this entry. This CDR3 spans 13 amino acids. Trimming shortened V by 3 bases and J by 8 bases, and 13 bases separated the two germline ends. Looked up from germline, CDR1 is KGHSH and CDR2 is LQKENI. This specimen belongs to a study of T-cell memory formation after mild COVID-19. TCRdb itself ran the 5' RACE reads through MiXCR, one entry per CDR3 protein. The profile covers about 110,000 distinct CDR3 sequences, with approximately 15% appearing a single time and 28% taken by the ten largest. J is TRBJ1-1 and V is TRBV18; D call uncertain. The sample comprised PBMCs or a T cell subset sorted from them (not recorded which). The receptor was isolated from an adult woman who had mild COVID-19 (a few samples of this study predate the infection). Cell type and time point are not known. CDR3 bases: TGTGCCAGCTCACCGTTATTGCTCGAGGAAGCTTTCTTT. It translates to CASSPLLLEEAFF.